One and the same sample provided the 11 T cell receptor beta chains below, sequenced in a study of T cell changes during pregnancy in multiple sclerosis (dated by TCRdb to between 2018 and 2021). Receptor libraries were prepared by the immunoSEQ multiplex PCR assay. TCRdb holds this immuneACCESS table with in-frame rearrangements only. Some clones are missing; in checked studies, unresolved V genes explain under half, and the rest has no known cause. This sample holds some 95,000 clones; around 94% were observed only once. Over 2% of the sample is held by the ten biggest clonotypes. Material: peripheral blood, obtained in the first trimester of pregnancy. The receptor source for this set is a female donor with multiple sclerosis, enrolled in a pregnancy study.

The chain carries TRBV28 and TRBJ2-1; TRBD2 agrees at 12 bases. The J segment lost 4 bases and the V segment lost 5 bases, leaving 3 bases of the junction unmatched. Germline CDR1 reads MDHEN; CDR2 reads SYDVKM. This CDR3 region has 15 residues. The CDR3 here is CASSPTSGRYNEQFF. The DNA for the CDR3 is TGTGCCAGCAGTCCAACTAGCGGGAGGTACAATGAGCAGTTCTTC. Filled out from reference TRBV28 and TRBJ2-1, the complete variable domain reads DVKVTQSSRYLVKRTGEKVFLECVQDMDHENMFWYRQDPGLGLRLIYFSYDVKMKEKGDIPEGYSVSREKKERFSLILESASTNQTSMYLCASSPTSGRYNEQFFGPGTRLTVL.

The CDR3 DNA reads as TGTGCCACCGGGCAGCGGGGCACATACGAGCAGTACTTC. Translating it yields CATGQRGTYEQYF. The genes are TRBV15 and TRBJ2-7, with 7 bases aligning to TRBD2. The germline V gene has CDR1 LNHNV and CDR2 YYDKDF (reference sequence). V gave up 8 bases and J gave up 4 bases; unmatched junction bases: 8. The CDR3 spans 13 residues.

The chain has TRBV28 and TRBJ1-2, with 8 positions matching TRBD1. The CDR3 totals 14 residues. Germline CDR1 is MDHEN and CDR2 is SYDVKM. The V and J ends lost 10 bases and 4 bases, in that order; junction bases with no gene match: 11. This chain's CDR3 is CATLRGDRFYGYTF. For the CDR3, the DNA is TGTGCCACTCTAAGGGGGGACAGGTTCTATGGCTACACCTTC.

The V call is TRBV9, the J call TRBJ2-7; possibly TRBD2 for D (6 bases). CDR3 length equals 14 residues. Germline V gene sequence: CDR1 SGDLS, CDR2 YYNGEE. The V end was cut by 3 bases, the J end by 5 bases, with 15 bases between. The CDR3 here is CASSAGTPGDEQYF. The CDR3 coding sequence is TGTGCCAGCAGCGCCGGGACTCCTGGCGACGAGCAGTACTTC. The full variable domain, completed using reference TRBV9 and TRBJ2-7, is DSGVTQTPKHLITATGQRVTLRCSPRSGDLSVYWYQQSLDQGLQFLIQYYNGEERAKGNILERFSAQQFPDLHSELNLSSLELGDSALYFCASSAGTPGDEQYFGPGTRLTVT.

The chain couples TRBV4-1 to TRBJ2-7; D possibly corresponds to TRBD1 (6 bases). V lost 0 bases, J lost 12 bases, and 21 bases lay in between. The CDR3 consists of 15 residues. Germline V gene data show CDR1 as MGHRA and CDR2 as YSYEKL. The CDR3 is CASSQDQTRTDWLYF. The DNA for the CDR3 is TGCGCCAGCAGCCAAGATCAAACAAGGACAGATTGGCTGTACTTC.

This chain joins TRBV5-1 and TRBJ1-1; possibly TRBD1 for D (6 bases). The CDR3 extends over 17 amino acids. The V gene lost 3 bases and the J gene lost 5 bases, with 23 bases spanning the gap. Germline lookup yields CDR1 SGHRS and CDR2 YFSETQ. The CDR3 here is CASSWGPNDGLGTEAFF. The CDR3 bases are TGCGCCAGCAGCTGGGGGCCCAATGATGGGTTAGGGACTGAAGCTTTCTTT.

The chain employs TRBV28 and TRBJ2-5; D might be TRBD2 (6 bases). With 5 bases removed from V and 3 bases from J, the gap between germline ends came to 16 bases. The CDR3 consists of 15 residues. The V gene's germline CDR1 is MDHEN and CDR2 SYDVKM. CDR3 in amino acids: CASSTTGTGKETQYF. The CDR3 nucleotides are TGTGCCAGCAGTACCACTGGGACTGGAAAAGAGACCCAGTACTTC.

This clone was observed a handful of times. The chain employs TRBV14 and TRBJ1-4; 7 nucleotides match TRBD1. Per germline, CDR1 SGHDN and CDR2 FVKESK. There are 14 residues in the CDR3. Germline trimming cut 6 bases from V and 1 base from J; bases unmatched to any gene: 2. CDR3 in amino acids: CASSRQGTNEKLFF. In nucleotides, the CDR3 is TGTGCCAGCAGTCGACAGGGAACTAATGAAAAACTGTTTTTT.

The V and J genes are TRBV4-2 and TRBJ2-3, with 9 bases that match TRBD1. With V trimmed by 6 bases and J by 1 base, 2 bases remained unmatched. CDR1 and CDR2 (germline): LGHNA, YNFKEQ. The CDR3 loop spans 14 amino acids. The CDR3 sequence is CASRDRGRTDTQYF. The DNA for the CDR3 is TGTGCCAGCAGGGACAGGGGACGCACAGATACGCAGTATTTT.

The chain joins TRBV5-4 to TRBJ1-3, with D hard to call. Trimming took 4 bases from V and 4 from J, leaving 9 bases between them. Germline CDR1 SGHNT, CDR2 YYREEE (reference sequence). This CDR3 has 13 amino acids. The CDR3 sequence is CASSRTGGNTIYF. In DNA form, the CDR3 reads TGTGCCAGCAGCAGGACTGGAGGAAACACCATATATTTT.

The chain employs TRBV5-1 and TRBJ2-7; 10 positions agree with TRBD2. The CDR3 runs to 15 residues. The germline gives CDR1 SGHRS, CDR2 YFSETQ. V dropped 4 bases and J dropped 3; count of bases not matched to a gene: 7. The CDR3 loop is CASSPRASGSYEQYF. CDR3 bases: TGCGCCAGCAGCCCCCGGGCTAGCGGGAGCTACGAGCAGTACTTC.